Each of the 14 T cell receptor beta chains below was sequenced from the same sample in a study of metastatic and nonmetastatic thyroid tumors. Among the patients, none had received any treatment before thyroid surgery. TCRdb used MiXCR to call clones anew from the PCR reads. The table has 20,000 to 30,000 clones, around an eighth seen once; the top ten hold around 15%. Sequencing was performed on blood. These receptors were taken from a female donor with papillary thyroid cancer or a benign thyroid nodule (not recorded which). Some clones in this sample may be carry-over from other donors' samples.

This clone was picked up many times. A much bigger clone sits one base away, suggesting this may be a read error. Different DNA sequences within this sample yield the same CDR3. The chain joins TRBV5-1 to TRBJ2-3, with 12 bases matching TRBD2. CDR1 and CDR2 (germline): SGHRS, YFSETQ. This CDR3 region has 17 residues. The CDR3 DNA reads TGCGCCAGCAGCCCAGGACTAGCGGGGTTTAGCACAGATACGCAGTACTTT. Its translation is CASSPGLAGFSTDTQYF.

The rearrangement joins TRBV2 to TRBJ2-1; the match to TRBD2 covers 7 bases. This CDR3 region has 15 residues. CDR1 SNHLY and CDR2 FYNNEI come from the germline V gene. J was trimmed by 4 bases and V by 4 bases; bases with no gene match: 7. In nucleotides, the CDR3 is TGTGCCAGCAGTGTCCCTAGCGGAACTTACAATGAGCAGTTCTTC. Translation: CASSVPSGTYNEQFF.

This clone was counted many times. The chain couples TRBV27 to TRBJ2-1; D is unresolved. The CDR3 covers 13 residues. Germline V gene lookup returns CDR1 MNHEY and CDR2 SMNVEV (reference sequence). V was shortened by 8 bases and J by 6 bases, with 14 bases between the two germline ends. CDR3 sequence reads: CASRLDYGNEQFF. The CDR3 DNA reads as TGTGCCAGCCGACTGGATTATGGCAATGAGCAGTTCTTC.

Many counts were recorded for this clone. The J gene is TRBJ2-1, the V gene TRBV19; 9 nucleotides agree with TRBD1. This CDR3 spans 15 amino acids. Germline CDR1 LNHDA, CDR2 SQIVND (reference sequence). V was clipped by 6 bases and J by 5 bases; unmatched bases: 8. The chain's CDR3 is CASSPDRGVNNEQFF. CDR3 sequence (DNA): TGTGCCAGTAGCCCAGACAGGGGGGTAAACAATGAGCAGTTCTTC.

The chain couples TRBV20-1 to TRBJ1-2, with a tentative D call TRBD1 (6 bases). V gave up 0 bases and J gave up 8 bases, with 13 bases separating them. CDR3 size: 13 residues. Germline assignment: CDR1 DFQATT and CDR2 SNEGSKA (reference sequence). In DNA form, the CDR3 reads TGCAGTGCTAGAGAATCGGGGGGCCAAGGCTACACCTTC. Encoded protein: CSARESGGQGYTF.

This clone occurred many times. V is TRBV3-1 and J is TRBJ2-5; weak D call: TRBD2 (7 bases). The V gene's germline CDR1 is LGHDT and CDR2 YNNKEL (reference sequence). Deletions cut 5 bases from V and 5 bases from J, with 15 bases between. The CDR3 has 14 amino acids. CDR3 protein: CASSGRGAWETQYF. The CDR3 bases are TGTGCCAGCAGCGGACGGGGGGCTTGGGAGACCCAGTACTTC.

The sample holds many counts of this clone. This sequence joins TRBV15 and TRBJ2-5; 14 bases are a match to TRBD2. The CDR3 spans 20 residues. The trim removed 0 bases at V and 2 bases at J, leaving 11 bases unmatched. CDR1 LNHNV and CDR2 YYDKDF come from the germline V gene (reference sequence). CDR3 coding DNA: TGTGCCACCAGCAGAGATCCCCCCGGACTAGCGGGAGGAGGGCAAGAGACCCAGTACTTC. This gives the protein CATSRDPPGLAGGGQETQYF.

This clone was detected many times. The CDR3 DNA is TGTGCCAGCAGCCACGGCGCGGGGGGGGTTTGGGAGACCCAGTACTTC. Translating it yields CASSHGAGGVWETQYF. The V and J genes are TRBV7-8 and TRBJ2-5; 9 bases line up with TRBD2. V lost 5 bases and J lost 5; bases outside the gene matches: 12. Per the germline V gene, CDR1 is SGHVS and CDR2 is FQNEAQ. This CDR3 spans 16 amino acids. Full variable domain (remainder filled in from reference TRBV7-8 and TRBJ2-5): GAGVSQSPRYKVAKRGQDVALRCDPISGHVSLFWYQQALGQGPEFLTYFQNEAQLDKSGLPSDRFFAERPEGSVSTLKIQRTQQEDSAVYLCASSHGAGGVWETQYFGPGTRLLVL.

The table lists this clone with many counts. The chain joins TRBV6-1 to TRBJ1-4; a weak D match, TRBD1 (6 bases). V lost 7 bases and J 8 bases, leaving 17 bases between the germline ends. Germline V gene data show CDR1 as MNHNS and CDR2 as SASEGT. CDR3 length: 14 amino acids. The CDR3 nucleotides are TGTGCCAGCAAACTCGGGGGGCCGGGGGAAAAACTGTTTTTT. This sequence encodes CASKLGGPGEKLFF.

In this sample, this clone is medium-sized. V gene TRBV30 combines with J gene TRBJ1-6; TRBD1 matches at 9 bases. Germline V gene sequence: CDR1 GTSNPN, CDR2 SVGIG (reference sequence). Trimming at V came to 4 bases and at J to 9 bases, leaving 7 bases not matched to a gene. The CDR3 spans 14 residues. CDR3 sequence reads: CAWNRGRFSSPLHF. DNA for the CDR3: TGTGCCTGGAACAGGGGGCGTTTCAGTTCACCCCTCCACTTT.

The table lists this clone with a few counts. This chain uses TRBV12-3 or TRBV12-4 with TRBJ2-5; 8 nucleotides agree with TRBD2. CDR3 length: 14 residues. V gave up 4 bases and J gave up 2 bases; unmatched junction bases: 3. CDR3 protein: CASSSGTRQETQYF. The CDR3 DNA reads as TGTGCCAGCAGTTCCGGGACTAGACAAGAGACCCAGTACTTC.

This clone was seen at least ten times. CDR3 in amino acids: CASSQEASSLGTDTQYF. DNA for the CDR3: TGCGCCAGCAGCCAAGAAGCTAGCTCATTGGGGACAGATACGCAGTATTTT. This chain joins TRBV4-1 and TRBJ2-3, with D tentatively TRBD2 (5 bases). Trimming left V 0 bases short and J 3 bases short, with 16 bases between. The CDR3 covers 17 residues. CDR1 MGHRA and CDR2 YSYEKL come from the germline V gene.

This clone was detected many times. The V and J genes are TRBV18 and TRBJ2-2, with D unclear. Per germline, CDR1 KGHSH and CDR2 LQKENI. V was pared by 4 bases and J by 0 bases, with 6 bases between. This CDR3 contains 14 residues. DNA for the CDR3: TGTGCCAGCTCACTGACACCGAACACCGGGGAGCTGTTTTTT. This encodes CASSLTPNTGELFF. The complete variable domain, with remaining parts taken from reference TRBV18 and TRBJ2-2, reads NAGVMQNPRHLVRRRGQEARLRCSPMKGHSHVYWYRQLPEEGLKFMVYLQKENIIDESGMPKERFSAEFPKEGPSILRIQQVVRGDSAAYFCASSLTPNTGELFFGEGSRLTVL.

This clone appeared many times. The chain combines TRBV7-3 with TRBJ2-5, with D hard to call. The CDR3 has 13 amino acids. Trimming took 3 bases from V and 5 from J, leaving 10 bases between them. CDR1 and CDR2 from the germline V gene are SGHTA and FQGTGA. CDR3 in amino acids: CASSLGWKETQYF. In nucleotides, the CDR3 is TGTGCCAGCAGCTTGGGGTGGAAGGAGACCCAGTACTTC.